This T cell receptor beta chain was profiled in a study of Tregs in tolerant kidney transplant recipients. Study summary: Recipients received nonmyeloablative bone marrow transplants from related graft donors, with transient mixed chimerism. Findings and limits, study-wide: Antigen-driven expansion was suggested because donor-specific Tregs expanded more than all Tregs in tolerant patients.

Germline V gene data show CDR1 as LGHNA and CDR2 as YNFKEQ. This CDR3 has 16 residues. Trimming cost V 0 bases and J 8 bases, with 17 bases left between them. Remarks on this clone: Its antigen is unknown.

Clones were sequenced by immunoSEQ multiplex PCR, and TCRdb holds only the in-frame ones, with some missing. The sample lists more than 75,000 clones; more than 85% were seen once. The genes are TRBV4-2 and TRBJ2-1; a weak D match, TRBD2 (7 bases). This TCR was recovered from a human donor who received a combined kidney and bone marrow transplant. The specimen was CD4+ T cells from blood, collected before the transplant. The CDR3 sequence: CASSQDHGGGRDEQFF. The CDR3 nucleotides are TGTGCCAGCAGCCAAGATCACGGCGGGGGCAGGGATGAGCAGTTCTTC.